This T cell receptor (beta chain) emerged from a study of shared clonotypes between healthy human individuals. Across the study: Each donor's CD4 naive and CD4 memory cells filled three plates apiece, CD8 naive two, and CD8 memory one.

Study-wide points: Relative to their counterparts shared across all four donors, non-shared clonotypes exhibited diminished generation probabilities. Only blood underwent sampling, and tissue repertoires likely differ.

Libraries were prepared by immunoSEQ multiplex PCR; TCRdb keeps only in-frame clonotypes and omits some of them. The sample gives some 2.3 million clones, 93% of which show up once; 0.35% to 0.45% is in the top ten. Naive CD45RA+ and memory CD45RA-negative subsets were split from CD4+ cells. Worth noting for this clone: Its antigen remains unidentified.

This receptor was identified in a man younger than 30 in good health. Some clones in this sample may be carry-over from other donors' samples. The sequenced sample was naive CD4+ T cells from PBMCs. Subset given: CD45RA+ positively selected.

The CDR3 nucleotides read TGTGCCTGGAGTCCGGGACTAGCGGTTTACAATGAGCAGTTCTTC. Protein sequence: CAWSPGLAVYNEQFF. The chain employs TRBV30 and TRBJ2-1; TRBD2 aligns across 11 bases. With 2 bases clipped from V and 4 bases from J, the junction kept 4 bases outside the gene matches. CDR1 is GTSNPN, CDR2 SVGIG, per germline (reference sequence). CDR3 length equals 15 residues.